The source of this TCR beta chain is a study of T-cell memory formation after mild COVID-19. In the study overall: For the most part, TCR clusters were specific to one donor. Study-level findings and limits: Contracting clones from day 15 to 85 had balanced CD4/CD8; later expanders favoured CD4+.

Comment on this clonotype: Antigen specificity is unknown.

Germline V gene lookup returns CDR1 SEHNR and CDR2 FQNEAQ (reference sequence). J was trimmed by 7 bases and V by 2 bases; bases with no gene match: 6. The CDR3 consists of 14 residues. TCR alpha and TCR beta cDNA libraries with sample barcodes and UMIs came from 5'RACE using constant-segment primers. Via MiXCR, TCRdb re-called the 5' RACE reads, giving one row per CDR3 protein. The data contain about 190,000 distinct CDR3 sequences, about 27% of them singletons. V gene TRBV7-9 combines with J gene TRBJ2-3; 7 bases match TRBD2. The source is an adult woman who had mild COVID-19 (a few samples of this study predate the infection). Cell type and time point are not known. Sequenced input: PBMCs or a T cell subset sorted from them (not recorded which). The CDR3, as DNA: TGTGCCAGCAGCTTACTTGCGGGAGTCCATACGCAGTATTTT. Translated: CASSLLAGVHTQYF.